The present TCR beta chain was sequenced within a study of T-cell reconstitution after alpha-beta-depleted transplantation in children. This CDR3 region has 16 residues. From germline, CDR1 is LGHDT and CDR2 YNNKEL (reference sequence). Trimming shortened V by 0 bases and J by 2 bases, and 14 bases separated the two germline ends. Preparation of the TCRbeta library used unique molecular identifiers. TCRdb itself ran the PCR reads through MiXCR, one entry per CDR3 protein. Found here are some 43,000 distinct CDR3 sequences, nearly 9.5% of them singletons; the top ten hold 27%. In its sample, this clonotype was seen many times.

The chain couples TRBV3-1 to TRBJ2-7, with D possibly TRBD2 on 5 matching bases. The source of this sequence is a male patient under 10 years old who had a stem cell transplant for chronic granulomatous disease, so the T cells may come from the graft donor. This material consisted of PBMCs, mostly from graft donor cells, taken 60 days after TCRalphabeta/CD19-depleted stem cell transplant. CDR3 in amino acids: CASSQDTGITAYEQYF. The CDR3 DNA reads TGTGCCAGCAGCCAAGATACGGGGATTACCGCCTACGAGCAGTACTTC.